Following are 27 T cell receptor beta chains from one sample sequenced in a study of blood T cell repertoires in COVID-19. TCRdb's copy holds only in-frame clones and misses some; the assay was immunoSEQ multiplex PCR. The sample has under 450,000 clones; about 89% are singletons. The source material was peripheral blood. The receptors derive from a woman in her thirties or forties with COVID-19, enrolled during active disease.

The chain employs TRBV30 and TRBJ2-5; 8 nucleotides match TRBD2. V gave up 1 base and J gave up 0 bases; unmatched junction bases: 10. The CDR3 extends over 17 amino acids. The germline gives CDR1 GTSNPN, CDR2 SVGIG (reference sequence). The CDR3 nucleotides read TGTGCCTGGAGTGGTACCTCGGGAGGGTTGTACCAAGAGACCCAGTACTTC. Translation: CAWSGTSGGLYQETQYF.

The chain couples TRBV5-4 to TRBJ1-1; D unclear. Trimming shortened V by 2 bases and J by 0 bases, and 11 bases separated the two germline ends. CDR3 size: 15 residues. Germline CDR1 reads SGHNT; CDR2 reads YYREEE (reference sequence). This chain's CDR3 is CASSFKGGVNTEAFF. The DNA of the CDR3 is TGTGCCAGCAGCTTTAAGGGCGGGGTGAACACTGAAGCTTTCTTT.

The J gene is TRBJ1-2, the V gene TRBV4-3, with a weak D call TRBD1 (6 bases). The V and J ends lost 4 bases and 2 bases respectively, with 11 bases between them. The CDR3 spans 14 residues. Germline values: CDR1 LGHNA, CDR2 YSLEER. As DNA, the CDR3 is TGCGCCAGCAGCCCTCGGGACACCAACTATGGCTACACCTTC. This encodes CASSPRDTNYGYTF.

The chain links TRBV28 to TRBJ1-5; 8 nucleotides match TRBD1. J was trimmed by 2 bases and V by 2 bases; bases with no gene match: 2. This CDR3 has 15 residues. Germline V gene sequence: CDR1 MDHEN, CDR2 SYDVKM. The CDR3: CASSLGQGGNQPQHF. The CDR3, as DNA: TGTGCCAGCAGTTTAGGACAGGGCGGCAATCAGCCCCAGCATTTT.

The V call is TRBV27, the J call TRBJ2-7; no reliable D call. Per germline, CDR1 MNHEY and CDR2 SMNVEV (reference sequence). The CDR3 spans 11 residues. Trimming pared 11 bases from V and 5 bases from J, leaving 13 bases between. The CDR3 sequence is CAAAHGDEQYF. CDR3 coding DNA: TGTGCCGCGGCCCACGGTGACGAGCAGTACTTC.

A word on this clone: A junction end diverges from the germline sequence, so it may reflect a read error. This sequence joins TRBV19 and TRBJ2-7; D is perhaps TRBD2 (6 bases). The germline gives CDR1 LNHDA, CDR2 SQIVND (reference sequence). This CDR3 comprises 17 residues. CDR3 sequence: CSTSRGSGAGHPYEQYF. DNA for the CDR3: TGCTCAACCTCCCGGGGGTCGGGCGCGGGGCATCCCTACGAGCAGTACTTC.

This chain connects TRBV27 to TRBJ1-2; 7 bases line up with TRBD1. Unmatched junction bases numbered 7, after V lost 5 bases and J lost 4 bases. This CDR3 contains 14 residues. The germline gives CDR1 MNHEY, CDR2 SMNVEV (reference sequence). CDR3 bases: TGTGCCAGCAGTCCCGGACAGGCGGCCTATGGCTACACCTTC. Protein: CASSPGQAAYGYTF.

This clone was seen a single time. V is TRBV19 and J is TRBJ1-3; D gene ambiguous. V was trimmed by 3 bases and J by 2 bases, leaving 11 bases between them. The CDR3 has 15 residues. Germline CDR1 reads LNHDA; CDR2 reads SQIVND (reference sequence). The CDR3 sequence: CASSIVGIAGNTIYF. For the CDR3, the DNA is TGTGCCAGTAGTATTGTGGGCATCGCTGGAAACACCATATATTTT.

The genes are TRBV5-1 and TRBJ2-2; 7 nucleotides line up with TRBD2. CDR3 length: 15 residues. Trimming cost V 5 bases and J 2 bases; bases outside gene matches: 6. Germline V gene sequence: CDR1 SGHRS, CDR2 YFSETQ. The CDR3 is CASRLSGKNTGELFF. The CDR3 region has the DNA TGCGCCAGCAGGTTGAGCGGGAAAAACACCGGGGAGCTGTTTTTT.

This clone was detected only once. The V gene is TRBV5-1, the J gene TRBJ2-6; maybe TRBD1 (5 bases). The CDR3 is 15 amino acids. The V end was cut by 4 bases, the J end by 2 bases, with 10 bases between. From germline, CDR1 is SGHRS and CDR2 YFSETQ. CDR3 DNA: TGCGCCAGCAGCCCCACAGGAGCTGGGGCCAACGTCCTGACTTTC. Protein: CASSPTGAGANVLTF.

Remarks on this clone: The sample holds other DNA sequences that translate to the same CDR3. This chain links TRBV28 with TRBJ1-2, with 8 positions matching TRBD1. Germline V lookup: CDR1 MDHEN, CDR2 SYDVKM. The length of the CDR3 is 13 residues. V lost 4 bases to trimming and J lost 3 bases; unmatched junction nucleotides: 1. The CDR3 coding sequence is TGTGCCAGCAGTTCGGACAGGGACTATGGCTACACCTTC. It encodes CASSSDRDYGYTF.

The J gene is TRBJ2-1, the V gene TRBV24-1; weak D call: TRBD2 (5 bases). Trimming stripped 4 bases from V and 13 bases from J, with 19 bases between. Looked up from germline, CDR1 is KGHDR and CDR2 is SFDVKD. The CDR3 covers 14 residues. The CDR3 bases are TGTGCCACCAGTGACCCGGGATCCTCAACGGCCCAGTTCTTC. This codes for CATSDPGSSTAQFF.

In its sample, this clone was seen once. The chain uses TRBV10-3 and TRBJ1-3; the match to TRBD1 covers 7 bases. CDR3 length equals 14 residues. J lost 4 bases, V lost 8 bases, and 8 bases had no gene match. Germline CDR1 and CDR2: ENHRY and SYGVKD. The CDR3 is CAIGGQARGNTIYF. CDR3 sequence (DNA): TGTGCCATCGGAGGACAGGCGCGGGGAAACACCATATATTTT.

The chain links TRBV6-1 to TRBJ1-4; D remains ambiguous. CDR1 is MNHNS and CDR2 is SASEGT in the germline V gene. The V end lost 3 bases, the J end lost 7 bases, and 6 bases lay between the germline ends. CDR3 length equals 12 residues. The CDR3, as DNA: TGTGCCAGCAGTGACCTCCGTGAAAAACTGTTTTTT. This gives the protein CASSDLREKLFF.

The CDR3 spells CASSELSSVLVSYNEQFF. DNA of the CDR3: TGTGCCAGCAGTGAATTGTCTAGCGTTTTAGTATCCTACAATGAGCAGTTCTTC. V usage is TRBV2 and J usage is TRBJ2-1; a weak D match, TRBD2 (6 bases). V shed 2 bases and J shed 1 base, with 18 bases lying between them. The CDR3 is made up of 18 amino acids. The germline V gene encodes CDR1 SNHLY and CDR2 FYNNEI.

The gene calls are TRBV27 and TRBJ2-5; D unclear. The V gene lost 2 bases and the J gene lost 8 bases, with 12 bases spanning the gap. Germline lookup yields CDR1 MNHEY and CDR2 SMNVEV (reference sequence). This CDR3 is 13 amino acids long. In DNA, the CDR3 is TGTGCCAGCAGTTTAACAGTGAAGGCAACCCAGTACTTC. Its translation is CASSLTVKATQYF.

The CDR3 nucleotides read TGTGCCAGCAGTTACCAGTACGAGCAGTACTTC. It yields the protein CASSYQYEQYF. The J gene is TRBJ2-7, the V gene TRBV6-5; D gene unclear. CDR1 is MNHEY and CDR2 is SVGAGI in the germline V gene. Trimming shortened V by 2 bases and J by 4 bases, and 3 bases separated the two germline ends. The CDR3 has 11 amino acids.

The chain couples TRBV2 to TRBJ2-7; the match to TRBD2 covers 8 bases. Germline CDR1 and CDR2: SNHLY and FYNNEI. The CDR3 has 18 amino acids. Unmatched junction bases numbered 23, after V lost 11 bases and J lost 2 bases. In nucleotides, the CDR3 is TGTGCCGGCCTGGGATTAGCGGGGCCACCGACCTTGACCTACGAGCAGTACTTC. This sequence encodes CAGLGLAGPPTLTYEQYF.

V gene TRBV30 combines with J gene TRBJ1-5; D is unresolved. CDR1 GTSNPN and CDR2 SVGIG come from the germline V gene (reference sequence). The V end was cut by 1 base, the J end by 6 bases, with 13 bases between. The CDR3 has 14 amino acids. CDR3 in amino acids: CAWSDILGGQPQHF. In DNA form, the CDR3 reads TGTGCCTGGAGTGACATTTTAGGCGGTCAGCCCCAGCATTTT. Using reference TRBV30 and TRBJ1-5 for the parts outside the CDR3, the full variable domain is SQTIHQWPATLVQPVGSPLSLECTVEGTSNPNLYWYRQAAGRGLQLLFYSVGIGQISSEVPQNLSASRPQDRQFILSSKKLLLSDSGFYLCAWSDILGGQPQHFGDGTRLSIL.

The genes are TRBV9 and TRBJ2-7, with 7 bases lining up with TRBD2. The germline V gene has CDR1 SGDLS and CDR2 YYNGEE. The CDR3 runs 15 residues. V was pared by 2 bases and J by 3 bases, with 8 bases of the junction left unmatched. The CDR3, as DNA: TGTGCCAGCAGCGTCTCAGCGGGACCCTACTACGAGCAGTACTTC. Encoded protein: CASSVSAGPYYEQYF.

The chain is built from TRBV5-4 and TRBJ2-1; 8 nucleotides agree with TRBD1. The germline gives CDR1 SGHNT, CDR2 YYREEE (reference sequence). The V gene end was trimmed by 2 bases and the J gene end by 7 bases; junction bases not matched to a gene: 8. The CDR3 runs to 15 residues. The CDR3 sequence: CASSFNRGSENEQFF. The CDR3, as DNA: TGTGCCAGCAGCTTTAACAGGGGGTCTGAAAATGAGCAGTTCTTC.

This clone has just one count. V gene TRBV28 combines with J gene TRBJ1-5; TRBD1 matches 10 bases. The germline V gene encodes CDR1 MDHEN and CDR2 SYDVKM. The CDR3 covers 14 residues. V trimming: 6 bases; J trimming: 7 bases; junction bases outside the gene matches: 6. The CDR3, as DNA: TGTGCCAGCAGGGGACAGGGGTTCAAGCAGCCCCAGCATTTT. This translates into CASRGQGFKQPQHF.

This clone was detected a few times. The J gene is TRBJ1-2, the V gene TRBV12-3 or TRBV12-4; tentative D call: TRBD1 (6 bases). This CDR3 spans 12 amino acids. V gave up 5 bases and J gave up 6 bases, with 10 bases separating them. CDR3 coding DNA: TGTGCCAGCAGTCTCACAGGGCATGGCTACACCTTC. Residues: CASSLTGHGYTF.

The V gene is TRBV5-1, the J gene TRBJ1-3, with 9 nucleotides matching TRBD1. Losses at the gene ends were 4 bases for V and 2 bases for J; bases not matched to a gene: 4. CDR3 size: 15 residues. CDR1 and CDR2 from the germline V gene are SGHRS and YFSETQ. The CDR3 reads CASSPGTGTGNTIYF. The CDR3 DNA reads as TGCGCCAGCAGCCCCGGGACAGGGACTGGAAACACCATATATTTT.

The CDR3 loop is CASSLLISASRLAGNEQFF. In DNA, the CDR3 is TGTGCCAGCAGCTTACTTATAAGTGCATCCAGACTAGCGGGGAATGAGCAGTTCTTC. The gene calls are TRBV7-6 and TRBJ2-1; 11 positions agree with TRBD2. Germline V gene sequence: CDR1 SGHVS, CDR2 FNYEAQ. The length of the CDR3 is 19 residues. With V trimmed by 2 bases and J by 7 bases, 16 bases remained unmatched. Combining the CDR3 with reference TRBV7-6 and TRBJ2-1 gives the whole variable domain GAGVSQSPRYKVTKRGQDVALRCDPISGHVSLYWYRQALGQGPEFLTYFNYEAQQDKSGLPNDRFSAERPEGSISTLTIQRTEQRDSAMYRCASSLLISASRLAGNEQFFGPGTRLTVL.

Of note for this clone: Distinct nucleotide sequences in the sample also encode this CDR3. This sequence joins TRBV9 and TRBJ1-2, with 8 bases aligning to TRBD1. Germline V CDR1 and CDR2: SGDLS, YYNGEE. The CDR3 is 14 amino acids. J gave up 5 bases and V 3 bases, and 6 bases lay outside the gene matches. The CDR3 sequence: CASSGQGARYGYTF. DNA for the CDR3: TGTGCCAGCAGCGGCCAGGGGGCCCGTTATGGCTACACCTTC.

Regarding this clone: One end of the junction does not line up with germline, which may come from a read error. The chain joins TRBV2 to TRBJ1-3; 7 bases line up with TRBD1. CDR1 and CDR2 (germline): SNHLY, FYNNEI. The CDR3 is 15 amino acids. In nucleotides, the CDR3 is TGTGCCAGCACTGAACAGGGGTACTCTGGAAACACCATATATTTT. Its translation: CASTEQGYSGNTIYF.